This TCR beta chain is drawn from a study of shared clonotypes between healthy human individuals. Several immunoSEQ 96-well plates shared each subset's DNA, each plate a replicate. Clones were read by immunoSEQ multiplex PCR, and TCRdb kept only the in-frame ones, dropping some. The sample records about 2.1 million clones, roughly 95% being singletons. This CDR3 is 16 amino acids long. V gave up 6 bases and J gave up 1 base; unmatched junction bases: 8. Per germline, CDR1 SEHNR and CDR2 FQNEAQ (reference sequence). Broader study findings: Non-shared clonotypes had lower generation probabilities than clonotypes shared by all four sorted-subset donors. In this cohort, only blood was sampled, and tissue repertoires likely differ.

This clone has only one observation. Antigen: not known. CD45RO-negative CD8 cells positively selected for CCR7 made up the naive population, which excluded terminally differentiated effector memory CD45RA+ cells. Free of recent acute infections or vaccinations, the donors were healthy HIV-negative adults. Sequenced: naive CD8+ T cells from PBMCs. This TCR was recovered from a man younger than 30 in good health. Some clones in this sample may be carry-over from other donors' samples. This rearrangement joins TRBV7-9 to TRBJ2-7; TRBD1 aligns across 11 bases. CDR3 sequence: CASRHAGTGGSYEQYF. The CDR3, as DNA: TGTGCCAGCAGGCACGCCGGGACAGGGGGTTCCTACGAGCAGTACTTC.